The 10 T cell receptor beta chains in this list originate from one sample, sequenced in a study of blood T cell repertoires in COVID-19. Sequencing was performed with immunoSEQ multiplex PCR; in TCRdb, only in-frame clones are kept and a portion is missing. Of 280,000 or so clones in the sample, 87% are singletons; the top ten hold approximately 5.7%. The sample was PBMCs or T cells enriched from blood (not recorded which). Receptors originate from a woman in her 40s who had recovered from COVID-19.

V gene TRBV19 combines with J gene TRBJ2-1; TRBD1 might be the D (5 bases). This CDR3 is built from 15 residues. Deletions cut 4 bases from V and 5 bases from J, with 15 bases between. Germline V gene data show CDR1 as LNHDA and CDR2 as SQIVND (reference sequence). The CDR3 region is CASSRGPRRDNEQFF. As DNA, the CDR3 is TGTGCCAGTAGTAGGGGCCCCCGACGAGACAATGAGCAGTTCTTC.

The chain's CDR3 is CASSGLAGRNEQFF. The CDR3 DNA is TGTGCCAGTTCGGGACTAGCGGGCCGCAATGAGCAGTTCTTC. The gene calls are TRBV19 and TRBJ2-1; TRBD2 matches at 12 bases. The length of the CDR3 is 14 residues. CDR1 LNHDA and CDR2 SQIVND come from the germline V gene (reference sequence). Germline trimming cut 8 bases from V and 6 bases from J; bases unmatched to any gene: 5.

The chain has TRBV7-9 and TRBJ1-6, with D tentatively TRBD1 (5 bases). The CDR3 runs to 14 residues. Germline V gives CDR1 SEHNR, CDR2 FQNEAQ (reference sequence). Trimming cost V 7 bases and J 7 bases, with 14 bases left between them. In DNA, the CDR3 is TGTGCCAGCATGATTTCGGGGGAGAATTCACCCCTCCACTTT. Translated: CASMISGENSPLHF.

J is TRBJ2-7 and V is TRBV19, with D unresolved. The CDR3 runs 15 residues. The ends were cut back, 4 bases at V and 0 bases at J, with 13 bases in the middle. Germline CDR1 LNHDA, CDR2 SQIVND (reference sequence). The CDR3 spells CASSTDHLSSYEQYF. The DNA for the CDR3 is TGTGCCAGTAGTACAGACCACTTGAGCTCCTACGAGCAGTACTTC.

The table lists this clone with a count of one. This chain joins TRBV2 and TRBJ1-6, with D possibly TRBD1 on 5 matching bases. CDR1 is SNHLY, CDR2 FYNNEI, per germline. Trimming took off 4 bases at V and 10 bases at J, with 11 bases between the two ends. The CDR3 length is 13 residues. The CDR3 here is CASSVRGRSPLHF. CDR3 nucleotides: TGTGCCAGCAGTGTAAGGGGAAGATCACCCCTCCACTTT.

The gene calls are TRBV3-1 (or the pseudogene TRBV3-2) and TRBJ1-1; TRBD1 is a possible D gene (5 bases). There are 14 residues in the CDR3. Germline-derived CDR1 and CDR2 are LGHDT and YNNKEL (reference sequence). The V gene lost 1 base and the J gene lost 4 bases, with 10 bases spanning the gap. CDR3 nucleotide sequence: TGTGCCAGCAGCCAAGGAACAGGTCGCACTGAAGCTTTCTTT. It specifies CASSQGTGRTEAFF.

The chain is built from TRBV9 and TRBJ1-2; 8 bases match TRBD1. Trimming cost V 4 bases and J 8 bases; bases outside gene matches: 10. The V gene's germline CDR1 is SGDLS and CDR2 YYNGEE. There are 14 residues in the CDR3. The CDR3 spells CASSLRDRTTGYTF. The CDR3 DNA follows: TGTGCCAGCAGCCTCCGGGACAGGACTACCGGCTACACCTTC.

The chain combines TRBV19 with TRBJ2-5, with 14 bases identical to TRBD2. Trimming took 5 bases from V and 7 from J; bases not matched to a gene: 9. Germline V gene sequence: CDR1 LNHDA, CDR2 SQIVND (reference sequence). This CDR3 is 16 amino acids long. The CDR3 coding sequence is TGTGCCAGTAGTCCGAGACTAGCGGGAGGGCGGGCGACCCAGTACTTC. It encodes CASSPRLAGGRATQYF.

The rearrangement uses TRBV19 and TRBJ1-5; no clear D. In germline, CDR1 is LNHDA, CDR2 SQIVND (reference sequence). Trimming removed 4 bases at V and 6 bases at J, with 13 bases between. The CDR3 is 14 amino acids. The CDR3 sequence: CASSTRGGPQPQHF. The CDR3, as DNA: TGTGCCAGTAGTACACGGGGTGGGCCTCAGCCCCAGCATTTT.

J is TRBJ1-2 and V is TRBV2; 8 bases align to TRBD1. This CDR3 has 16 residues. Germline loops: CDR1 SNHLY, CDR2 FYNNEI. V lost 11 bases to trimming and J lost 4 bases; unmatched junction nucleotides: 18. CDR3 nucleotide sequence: TGTGCCCTGGGGTTGCAGGGGGCTTCACTAGGCTATGGCTACACCTTC. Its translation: CALGLQGASLGYGYTF.